There are a few counts of the clone carrying this T cell receptor beta chain. The target antigen is unknown. Prior to thyroid surgery, none of the patients had received any treatment. This sample is part of a study of metastatic and nonmetastatic thyroid tumors. Overall study findings and caveats: Compared with benign nodules, malignant thyroid tumors were reported to have significantly higher TCR beta diversity in both blood and tumor.

The authors' processing: The study's classifier, a distant-metastasis tool for papillary thyroid cancer, was built using CDR3 differences across clinicopathological groups. MiXCR re-clonotyped the PCR reads for TCRdb. The V and J calls here are based on TCRdb, not the publication. The data show 45,000 to 50,000 clones, approximately 24% seen once. CDR1 and CDR2 (germline): MNHNS, SASEGT. CDR3 length: 14 residues. Trimming pared 6 bases from V and 6 bases from J, leaving 16 bases between. This TCR came from a male donor with papillary thyroid cancer or a benign thyroid nodule (not recorded which). Some clones in this sample may be carry-over from other donors' samples. Input material: blood. This chain uses TRBV6-1 with TRBJ2-3; D gene uncertain. This CDR3 reads CASSPGLPADTQYF. The CDR3 DNA sequence: TGTGCCAGCAGCCCCGGGCTACCAGCGGATACGCAGTATTTT.